The rows below give T cell receptor beta chains drawn from one sample of a study of T cells in Graves' hyperthyroidism and ophthalmopathy. From the multiplex PCR reads, TCRdb called clonotypes with MiXCR, one entry per CDR3 protein. The sample lists roughly 200,000 distinct CDR3 sequences, approximately 20% seen once, with about two fifths in the top ten. Sequencing was done on a sample of blood. The receptors were sampled from a middle-aged man with Graves' hyperthyroidism. Each CDR3 is given without its conserved first and last residue. D genes are given only for firm matches. A clone size is listed for some rows: how often the clone was seen (once, few, many), or a class if it is expanded.

V gene: TRBV28; clone size: .; D gene: TRBD2; CDR3 protein: ASSSKTSGTYGYEQY
V gene: TRBV27; clone size: many; D gene: .; CDR3 protein: ASSLTGPTDTQY
V gene: TRBV6-1; clone size: .; D gene: TRBD1; CDR3 protein: ASAGQDYHEQY
V gene: TRBV9; clone size: few; D gene: .; CDR3 protein: ASSVDASSGNTIY
V gene: TRBV28; clone size: .; D gene: TRBD2; CDR3 protein: ASRPGGAHEQY
V gene: TRBV11-3; clone size: .; D gene: .; CDR3 protein: ASSSRWEQY
V gene: TRBV7-9; clone size: many; D gene: TRBD1; CDR3 protein: ASSLYGQEYQETQY
V gene: TRBV27; clone size: .; D gene: .; CDR3 protein: ASSFSGIGSWEQY
V gene: TRBV20-1; clone size: .; D gene: .; CDR3 protein: SARGHLSGEQY
V gene: TRBV7-2; clone size: few; D gene: .; CDR3 protein: ASSTENEKLF
V gene: TRBV7-9; clone size: .; D gene: .; CDR3 protein: ASSLENGYGYT
V gene: TRBV12-3/TRBV12-4; clone size: .; D gene: TRBD2; CDR3 protein: ASSPPSGGYTDTQY
V gene: TRBV20-1; clone size: .; D gene: .; CDR3 protein: SASGIRGEQF
V gene: TRBV11-2; clone size: many; D gene: .; CDR3 protein: ASSFGLENIQY
V gene: TRBV7-2; clone size: once; D gene: .; CDR3 protein: ASSLVWTEAF
V gene: TRBV5-1; clone size: many; D gene: .; CDR3 protein: ASSFNRNYEQY
V gene: TRBV6-5; clone size: .; D gene: TRBD1; CDR3 protein: ASSYRTPGGDTQY
V gene: TRBV28; clone size: many; D gene: .; CDR3 protein: ASSTRDSPIAF
V gene: TRBV20-1; clone size: .; D gene: .; CDR3 protein: SAREARSFYEQY
V gene: TRBV20-1; clone size: .; D gene: .; CDR3 protein: SARDQRQGSYGYT
V gene: TRBV27; clone size: few; D gene: TRBD1; CDR3 protein: ASSPTQLTGYGYT
V gene: TRBV2; clone size: many; D gene: .; CDR3 protein: ASSGTYGETQY
V gene: TRBV29-1; clone size: .; D gene: .; CDR3 protein: SVQSGAGNGDGELF
V gene: TRBV6-1; clone size: many; D gene: TRBD1; CDR3 protein: ASRPGTGGSVNTEAF
V gene: TRBV20-1; clone size: .; D gene: TRBD2; CDR3 protein: SVSGATSDPWPQY
V gene: TRBV18; clone size: many; D gene: .; CDR3 protein: ASSPGVETTLH
V gene: TRBV5-1; clone size: many; D gene: .; CDR3 protein: ASSLEGLGDTQY
V gene: TRBV19; clone size: .; D gene: TRBD2; CDR3 protein: ASSIEVAGGHNEQF
V gene: TRBV7-7; clone size: .; D gene: TRBD1; CDR3 protein: ASSERTGFGEQY
V gene: TRBV19; clone size: .; D gene: TRBD2; CDR3 protein: ASSIRLAGARDTQY
V gene: TRBV6-2/TRBV6-3; clone size: many; D gene: .; CDR3 protein: ASSYSNIVWGRKKKHPETQY
V gene: TRBV2; clone size: many; D gene: .; CDR3 protein: ASSDRVKTEAF
V gene: TRBV5-1; clone size: many; D gene: TRBD2; CDR3 protein: ASSTGGRRYEQY
V gene: TRBV7-2; clone size: .; D gene: .; CDR3 protein: ASSLASWETQY
V gene: TRBV6-5; clone size: .; D gene: TRBD2; CDR3 protein: ASSYSPGGLASTDTQY
V gene: TRBV2; clone size: many; D gene: .; CDR3 protein: ASSEALGAGEAF
V gene: TRBV11-3; clone size: many; D gene: TRBD1; CDR3 protein: ASSTHGTAGSYEQY
V gene: TRBV10-3; clone size: few; D gene: .; CDR3 protein: AISDPLGAGRYEQY
V gene: TRBV19; clone size: few; D gene: TRBD1; CDR3 protein: ASSWGQGNTGELF
V gene: TRBV3-1; clone size: many; D gene: TRBD1; CDR3 protein: ASSQGTGGGQPQH
V gene: TRBV5-1; clone size: many; D gene: .; CDR3 protein: ASSWGTATGELF
V gene: TRBV10-3; clone size: many; D gene: TRBD2; CDR3 protein: ASRLAGEISYEQY
V gene: TRBV2; clone size: many; D gene: .; CDR3 protein: ASSPTAPGELF
V gene: TRBV7-6; clone size: many; D gene: TRBD1; CDR3 protein: ASSPGTGQETQY